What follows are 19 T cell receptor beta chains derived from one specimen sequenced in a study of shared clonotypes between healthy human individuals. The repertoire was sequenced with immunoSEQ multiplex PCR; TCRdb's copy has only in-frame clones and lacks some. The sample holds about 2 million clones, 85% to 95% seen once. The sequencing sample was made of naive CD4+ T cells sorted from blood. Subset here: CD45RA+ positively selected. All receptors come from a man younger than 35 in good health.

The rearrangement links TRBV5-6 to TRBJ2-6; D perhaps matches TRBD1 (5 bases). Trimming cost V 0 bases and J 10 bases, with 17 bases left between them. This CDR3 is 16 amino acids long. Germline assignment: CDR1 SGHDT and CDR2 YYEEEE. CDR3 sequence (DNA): TGTGCCAGCAGCTTGGATTGGCAGGGAAAAGGAAACGTCCTGACTTTC. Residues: CASSLDWQGKGNVLTF.

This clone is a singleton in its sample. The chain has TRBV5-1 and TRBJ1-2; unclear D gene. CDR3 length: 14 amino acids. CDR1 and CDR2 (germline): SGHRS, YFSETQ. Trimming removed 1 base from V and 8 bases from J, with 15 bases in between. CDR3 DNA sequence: TGCGCCAGCAGCTTGAGCATGGCGGCACAAGGCTACACCTTC. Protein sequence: CASSLSMAAQGYTF.

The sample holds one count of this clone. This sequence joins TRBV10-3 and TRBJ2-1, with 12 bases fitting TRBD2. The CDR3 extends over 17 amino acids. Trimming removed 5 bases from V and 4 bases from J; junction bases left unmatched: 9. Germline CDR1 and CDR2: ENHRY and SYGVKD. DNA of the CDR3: TGTGCCATCAGTCCAACCGGGACTAGCGGGCTATACAATGAGCAGTTCTTC. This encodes CAISPTGTSGLYNEQFF.

The CDR3 spells CASSLEVTNTEAFF. Written as DNA, the CDR3 is TGTGCCAGCAGCTTAGAGGTGACGAACACTGAAGCTTTCTTT. The chain is built from TRBV7-9 and TRBJ1-1; D ambiguous. The CDR3 has 14 residues. The germline gives CDR1 SEHNR, CDR2 FQNEAQ (reference sequence). The V end was cut by 1 base, the J end by 1 base, with 7 bases between.

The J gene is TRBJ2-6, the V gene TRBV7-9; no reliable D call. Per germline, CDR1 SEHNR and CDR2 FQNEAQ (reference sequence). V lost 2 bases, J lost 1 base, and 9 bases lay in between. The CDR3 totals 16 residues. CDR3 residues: CASSLRASSGANVLTF. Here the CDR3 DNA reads TGTGCCAGCAGCTTACGGGCTTCTTCTGGGGCCAACGTCCTGACTTTC.

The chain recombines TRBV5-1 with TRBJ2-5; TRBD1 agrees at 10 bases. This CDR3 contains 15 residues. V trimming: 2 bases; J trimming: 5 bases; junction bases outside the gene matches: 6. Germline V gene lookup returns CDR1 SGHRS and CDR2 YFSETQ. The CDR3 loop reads CASSFEGTGVETQYF. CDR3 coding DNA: TGCGCCAGCAGCTTTGAGGGGACAGGGGTTGAGACCCAGTACTTC.

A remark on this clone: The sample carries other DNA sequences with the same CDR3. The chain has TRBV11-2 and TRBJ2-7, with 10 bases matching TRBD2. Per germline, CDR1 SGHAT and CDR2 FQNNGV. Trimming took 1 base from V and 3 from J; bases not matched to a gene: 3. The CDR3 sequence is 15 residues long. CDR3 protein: CASSLVSSGSYEQYF. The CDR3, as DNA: TGTGCCAGCAGCTTAGTCTCTAGCGGGAGCTACGAGCAGTACTTC.

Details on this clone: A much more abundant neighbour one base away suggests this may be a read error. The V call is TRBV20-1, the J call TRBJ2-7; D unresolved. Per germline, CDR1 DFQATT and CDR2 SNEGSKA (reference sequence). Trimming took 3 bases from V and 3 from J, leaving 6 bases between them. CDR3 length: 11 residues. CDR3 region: CSASDNYEQYF. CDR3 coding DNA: TGCAGTGCTAGTGACAACTACGAGCAGTACTTC.

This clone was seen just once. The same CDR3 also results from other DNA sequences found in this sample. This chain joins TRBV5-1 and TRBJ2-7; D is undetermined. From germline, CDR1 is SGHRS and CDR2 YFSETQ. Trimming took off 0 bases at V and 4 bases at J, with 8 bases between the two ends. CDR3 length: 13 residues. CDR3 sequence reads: CASSLAGPYEQYF. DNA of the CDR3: TGCGCCAGCAGCTTGGCCGGTCCATACGAGCAGTACTTC.

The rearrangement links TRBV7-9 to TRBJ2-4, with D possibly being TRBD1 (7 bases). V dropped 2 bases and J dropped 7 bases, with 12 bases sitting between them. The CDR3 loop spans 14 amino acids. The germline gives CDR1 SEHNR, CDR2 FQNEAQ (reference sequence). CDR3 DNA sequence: TGTGCCAGCAGCTTATCGGCAGGGGGGAACATTCAGTACTTC. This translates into CASSLSAGGNIQYF.

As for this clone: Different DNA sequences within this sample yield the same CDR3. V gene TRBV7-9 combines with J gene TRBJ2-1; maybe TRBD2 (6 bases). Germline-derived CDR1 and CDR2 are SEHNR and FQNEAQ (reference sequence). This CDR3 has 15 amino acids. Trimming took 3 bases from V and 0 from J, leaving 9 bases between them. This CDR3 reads CASSFSGSSYNEQFF. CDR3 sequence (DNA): TGTGCCAGCAGCTTTAGCGGTAGCTCCTACAATGAGCAGTTCTTC.

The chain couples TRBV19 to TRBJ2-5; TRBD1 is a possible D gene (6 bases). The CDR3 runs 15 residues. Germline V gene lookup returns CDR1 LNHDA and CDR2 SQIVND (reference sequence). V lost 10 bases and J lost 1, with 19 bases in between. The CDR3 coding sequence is TGTGCCACCTCACCCCCCGGACAGATCCAAGAGACCCAGTACTTC. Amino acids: CATSPPGQIQETQYF.

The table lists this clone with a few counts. CDR3 region: CASSEIKGNSAYEQYF. In DNA, the CDR3 is TGTGCCAGCAGTGAAATTAAAGGGAACAGCGCCTACGAGCAGTACTTC. This rearrangement joins TRBV6-1 to TRBJ2-7; no definite D call. The CDR3 runs to 16 residues. V was shortened by 2 bases and J by 2 bases, with 16 bases between the two germline ends. Germline CDR1 reads MNHNS; CDR2 reads SASEGT.

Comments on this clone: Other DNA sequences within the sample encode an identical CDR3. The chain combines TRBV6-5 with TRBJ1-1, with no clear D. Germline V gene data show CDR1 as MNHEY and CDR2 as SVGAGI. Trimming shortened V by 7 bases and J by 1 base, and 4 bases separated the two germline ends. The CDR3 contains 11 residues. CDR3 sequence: CASTKNTEAFF. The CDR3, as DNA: TGTGCCAGCACTAAGAACACTGAAGCTTTCTTT.

This CDR3 reads CASSTGTTITFYGYTF. CDR3 sequence (DNA): TGTGCCAGTAGTACTGGGACTACGATCACCTTTTATGGCTACACCTTC. The chain is built from TRBV19 and TRBJ1-2; D is possibly TRBD1 (5 bases). The V and J ends lost 4 bases and 5 bases respectively, with 20 bases between them. Germline CDR1 and CDR2: LNHDA and SQIVND (reference sequence). The CDR3 is 16 amino acids.

The CDR3 loop is CASNPSGTDTQYF. CDR3 bases: TGCGCCAGCAATCCTAGCGGCACAGATACGCAGTATTTT. The chain uses TRBV5-1 and TRBJ2-3; tentatively, D is TRBD2 (6 bases). The V gene lost 6 bases and the J gene lost 1 base, with 9 bases spanning the gap. CDR1 and CDR2 from the germline V gene are SGHRS and YFSETQ. The CDR3 loop spans 13 amino acids.

CDR3 in amino acids: CASSSDRGTDTQYF. The CDR3 DNA is TGTGCCAGCAGTTCAGACAGGGGGACAGATACGCAGTATTTT. The V and J genes are TRBV25-1 and TRBJ2-3; 9 nucleotides align to TRBD1. CDR1 is MGHDK and CDR2 is SYGVNS in the germline V gene. V lost 5 bases, J lost 3 bases, and 3 bases stayed unmatched. This CDR3 has 14 residues.

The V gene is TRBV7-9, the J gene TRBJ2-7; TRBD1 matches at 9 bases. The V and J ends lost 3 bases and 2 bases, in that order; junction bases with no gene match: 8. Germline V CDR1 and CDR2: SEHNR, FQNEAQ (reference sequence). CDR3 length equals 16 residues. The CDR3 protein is CASSFTRDRDPYEQYF. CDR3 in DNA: TGTGCCAGCAGCTTCACTCGGGACAGGGATCCCTACGAGCAGTACTTC.

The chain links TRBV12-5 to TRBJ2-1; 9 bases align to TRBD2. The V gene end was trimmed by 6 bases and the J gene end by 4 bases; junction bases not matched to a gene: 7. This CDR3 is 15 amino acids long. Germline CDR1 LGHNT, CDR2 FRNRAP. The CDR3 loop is CASGQGTSRYNEQFF. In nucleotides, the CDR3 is TGTGCTAGTGGGCAAGGGACTAGCAGGTACAATGAGCAGTTCTTC.